The clone carrying this T cell receptor (beta chain) was observed a single time. The data derive from a study of blood T cell repertoires in COVID-19. Looking at the study overall: Acute-phase and convalescent COVID-19 samples originated in the United States, Italy and Spain. T cells, B-cell-depleted T cells, or PBMCs supplied cDNA or gDNA.

Individuals aged about 18 to 100 years were recruited from fewer than 25 US areas. In the original processing: Reference gene primer amplification gave nucleated cell count estimates. Sequencing used immunoSEQ multiplex PCR; TCRdb keeps in-frame clones, though not all of them. For V, J and clone size, that table is used; D and trimming come from the DNA. Of 180,000 or so clones in the sample, approximately 85% were seen once. The sequencing sample was made of PBMCs or T cells enriched from blood (not recorded which). The clonotype comes from a man between 40 and 49 years old who had recovered from COVID-19.

The CDR3 loop reads CAWSLTRTGEAFF. CDR3 sequence (DNA): TGTGCCTGGAGTTTGACGCGGACAGGTGAAGCTTTCTTT. The chain joins TRBV30 to TRBJ1-1; 7 nucleotides line up with TRBD1. CDR1 and CDR2 from the germline V gene are GTSNPN and SVGIG (reference sequence). After removal of 2 bases from V and 7 bases from J, the junction contained 7 bases not matched to a gene. This CDR3 is 13 amino acids long. The whole variable domain, remainder taken from reference TRBV30 and TRBJ1-1, is SQTIHQWPATLVQPVGSPLSLECTVEGTSNPNLYWYRQAAGRGLQLLFYSVGIGQISSEVPQNLSASRPQDRQFILSSKKLLLSDSGFYLCAWSLTRTGEAFFGQGTRLTVV.